These 3 T cell receptor beta chains came from one sample sequenced in a study of blood T cell repertoires in COVID-19. Sequencing was performed with immunoSEQ multiplex PCR; in TCRdb, only in-frame clones are kept and a portion is missing. The profile shows approximately 400,000 clones, 89% of them singletons. Sequencing used peripheral blood. Receptor source: a man aged 35-49 years with acute or convalescent COVID-19.

The CDR3 is CASSLLGLQTDTQYF. CDR3 DNA sequence: TGTGCCAGCAGCTTATTGGGACTTCAAACAGATACGCAGTATTTT. This rearrangement joins TRBV7-2 to TRBJ2-3, with D possibly being TRBD2 (6 bases). Trimming took 2 bases from V and 3 from J, leaving 12 bases between them. There are 15 residues in the CDR3. From germline, CDR1 is SGHTA and CDR2 FQGNSA.

The J gene is TRBJ1-6, the V gene TRBV25-1; the match to TRBD1 covers 7 bases. V shed 0 bases, J shed 8 bases, and the junction held 7 bases outside the gene matches. Germline V CDR1 and CDR2: MGHDK, SYGVNS. The CDR3 covers 16 residues. Here the CDR3 reads CASSEYQITGDSPLHF. The CDR3 DNA is TGTGCCAGCAGTGAATACCAAATTACAGGGGATTCACCCCTCCACTTT.

V is TRBV19 and J is TRBJ1-1; 10 nucleotides line up with TRBD1. Per germline, CDR1 LNHDA and CDR2 SQIVND (reference sequence). V gave up 7 bases and J gave up 11 bases; unmatched junction bases: 4. The length of the CDR3 is 11 residues. The CDR3 sequence is CASTTGQGAFF. CDR3 DNA: TGTGCCAGTACTACGGGACAGGGGGCTTTCTTT. Full variable domain (remainder filled in from reference TRBV19 and TRBJ1-1): DGGITQSPKYLFRKEGQNVTLSCEQNLNHDAMYWYRQDPGQGLRLIYYSQIVNDFQKGDIAEGYSVSREKKESFPLTVTSAQKNPTAFYLCASTTGQGAFFGQGTRLTVV.